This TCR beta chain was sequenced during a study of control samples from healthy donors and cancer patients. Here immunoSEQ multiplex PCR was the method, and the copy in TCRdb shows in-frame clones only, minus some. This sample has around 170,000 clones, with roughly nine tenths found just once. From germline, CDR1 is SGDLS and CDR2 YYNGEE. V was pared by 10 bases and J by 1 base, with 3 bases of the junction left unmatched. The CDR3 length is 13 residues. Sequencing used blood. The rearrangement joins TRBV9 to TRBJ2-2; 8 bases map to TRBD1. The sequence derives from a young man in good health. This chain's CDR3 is CAAGTGNTGELFF. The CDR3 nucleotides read TGTGCCGCCGGGACAGGGAACACCGGGGAGCTGTTTTTT.